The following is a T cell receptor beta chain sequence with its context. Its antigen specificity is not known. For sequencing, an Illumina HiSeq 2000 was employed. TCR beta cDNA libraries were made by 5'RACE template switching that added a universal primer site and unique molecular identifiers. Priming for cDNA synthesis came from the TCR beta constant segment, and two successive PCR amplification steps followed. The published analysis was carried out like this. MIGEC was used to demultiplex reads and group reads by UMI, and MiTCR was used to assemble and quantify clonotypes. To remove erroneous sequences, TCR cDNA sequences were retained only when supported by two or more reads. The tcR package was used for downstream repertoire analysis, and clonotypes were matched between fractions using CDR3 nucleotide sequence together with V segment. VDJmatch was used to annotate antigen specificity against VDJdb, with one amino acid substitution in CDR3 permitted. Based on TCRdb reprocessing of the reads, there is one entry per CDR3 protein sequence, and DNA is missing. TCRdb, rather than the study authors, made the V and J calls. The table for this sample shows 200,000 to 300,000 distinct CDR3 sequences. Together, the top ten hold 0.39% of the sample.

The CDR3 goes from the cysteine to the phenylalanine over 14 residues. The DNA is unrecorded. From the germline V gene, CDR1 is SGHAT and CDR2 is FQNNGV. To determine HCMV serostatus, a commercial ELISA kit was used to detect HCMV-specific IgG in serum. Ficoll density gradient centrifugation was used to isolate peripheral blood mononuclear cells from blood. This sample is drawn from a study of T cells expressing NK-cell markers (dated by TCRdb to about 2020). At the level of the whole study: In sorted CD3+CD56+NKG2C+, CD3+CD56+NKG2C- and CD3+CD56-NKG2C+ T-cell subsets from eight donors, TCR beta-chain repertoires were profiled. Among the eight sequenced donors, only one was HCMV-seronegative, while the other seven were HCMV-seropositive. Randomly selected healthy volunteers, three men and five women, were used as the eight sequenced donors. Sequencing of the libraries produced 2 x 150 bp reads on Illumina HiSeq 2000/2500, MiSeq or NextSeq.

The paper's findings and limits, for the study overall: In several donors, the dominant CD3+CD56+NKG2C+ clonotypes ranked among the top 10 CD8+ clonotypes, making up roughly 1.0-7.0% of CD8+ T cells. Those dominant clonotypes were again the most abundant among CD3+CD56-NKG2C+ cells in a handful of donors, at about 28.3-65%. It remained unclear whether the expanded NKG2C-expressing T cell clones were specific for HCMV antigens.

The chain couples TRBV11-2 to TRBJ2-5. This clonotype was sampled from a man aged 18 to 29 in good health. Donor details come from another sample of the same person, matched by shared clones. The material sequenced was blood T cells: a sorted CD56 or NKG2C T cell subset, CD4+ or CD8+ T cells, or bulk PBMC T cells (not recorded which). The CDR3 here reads CASSPNSPAETQYF.